This record looks at one TCR beta chain sequence and its context. Its specificity is not known. This entry belongs to a study of T cell responses to AZD1222 COVID-19 vaccine. TCRdb's copy holds only in-frame clones and misses some; the assay was immunoSEQ multiplex PCR. The table records some 84,000 clones, 88% of them present only once. J was trimmed by 9 bases and V by 5 bases; bases with no gene match: 7. The CDR3 spans 13 residues. Overall study findings and caveats: Nearly half of spike-specific TCRs reportedly target variant regions that are unmutated in the B.1.351 and B.1.1.7 variants. Seropositive AZD1222 recipients at baseline numbered only 6 or 7. Scientists sampled the repertoires only once the peak T cell response had passed. A mostly white British donor set with more females was recruited, and clonal diversity was possibly underestimated.

This sequence originates from an adult in good health. Sample: peripheral blood, taken on day 0 of AZD1222 vaccination. The chain employs TRBV12-3 or TRBV12-4 and TRBJ2-1; TRBD1 matches 7 bases. CDR3 sequence: CASSIRQGLEQFF. The CDR3 DNA reads TGTGCCAGCAGTATTAGACAGGGCCTTGAGCAGTTCTTC.